This passage covers 32 T cell receptor beta chains from one sample sequenced in a study of multiple sclerosis patients with progressive multifocal leukoencephalopathy. Clones were read by immunoSEQ multiplex PCR, and TCRdb kept only the in-frame ones, dropping some. The table records 31,000 or so clones, about 91% of them present only once. Stated time point: time of PML onset. Specimen: PBMCs, collected from a patient treated with natalizumab. These TCRs come from a woman aged 40 to 55 with progressive multifocal leukoencephalopathy.

This rearrangement joins TRBV27 to TRBJ2-1, with 8 bases lining up with TRBD1. Trimming at V came to 2 bases and at J to 6 bases, leaving 9 bases not matched to a gene. The CDR3 has 16 residues. Per the germline V gene, CDR1 is MNHEY and CDR2 is SMNVEV (reference sequence). CDR3 in DNA: TGTGCCAGCAGTTTAGTCGGTTCGGACAGGGCCAATGAGCAGTTCTTC. Protein product: CASSLVGSDRANEQFF.

The J gene is TRBJ1-2, the V gene TRBV6-6; D unresolved. The CDR3 covers 15 residues. CDR1 is MNHNY and CDR2 is SVGAGI in the germline V gene (reference sequence). The V end was cut by 6 bases, the J end by 0 bases, with 14 bases between. CDR3 bases: TGTGCCAGCAGCCCCAACGCGTTCACTAACTATGGCTACACCTTC. As protein: CASSPNAFTNYGYTF.

This chain uses TRBV30 with TRBJ1-1; the D is unclear. CDR1 is GTSNPN and CDR2 is SVGIG in the germline V gene (reference sequence). The CDR3 has 12 residues. The V end was cut by 4 bases, the J end by 6 bases, with 12 bases between. The CDR3 coding sequence is TGTGCCTGGATGGGCCCGGAGCCTGAAGCTTTCTTT. Translating it yields CAWMGPEPEAFF.

The rearrangement uses TRBV7-9 and TRBJ1-2; no clear D. The CDR3 totals 13 residues. Germline V gene lookup returns CDR1 SEHNR and CDR2 FQNEAQ (reference sequence). Trimming took off 5 bases at V and 2 bases at J, with 9 bases between the two ends. The CDR3 nucleotides read TGTGCCAGCAGCCCGAGCGGAAACTATGGCTACACCTTC. Its translation: CASSPSGNYGYTF.

The CDR3 is CASSPTGQGYTF. The CDR3 DNA sequence: TGTGCCAGCAGCCCTACGGGGCAGGGCTACACCTTC. This chain joins TRBV7-2 and TRBJ1-2; D is possibly TRBD1 (5 bases). CDR1 SGHTA and CDR2 FQGNSA come from the germline V gene. The CDR3 runs to 12 residues. Trimming took off 5 bases at V and 8 bases at J, with 12 bases between the two ends.

The chain couples TRBV6-1 to TRBJ2-3; D remains unclear. The length of the CDR3 is 15 residues. The V end was cut by 7 bases, the J end by 2 bases, with 16 bases between. In germline, CDR1 is MNHNS, CDR2 SASEGT. This CDR3 is CASTSRPENTDTQYF. The CDR3 DNA reads as TGTGCCAGCACCTCAAGGCCGGAGAACACAGATACGCAGTATTTT.

The rearrangement uses TRBV9 and TRBJ2-7; the D gene is possibly TRBD1 (5 bases). The CDR3 contains 13 residues. Germline assignment: CDR1 SGDLS and CDR2 YYNGEE. Trimming removed 4 bases from V and 6 bases from J, with 14 bases in between. CDR3 sequence reads: CASSSGPSGEQYF. CDR3 DNA sequence: TGTGCCAGCAGCTCAGGGCCCTCGGGCGAGCAGTACTTC.

The CDR3 region has the DNA TGTGCCAGCAGCTTCCGTAAGGGGGCGACTAATGAAAAACTGTTTTTT. This translates into CASSFRKGATNEKLFF. The gene calls are TRBV7-9 and TRBJ1-4; 7 nucleotides agree with TRBD1. From germline, CDR1 is SEHNR and CDR2 FQNEAQ (reference sequence). The CDR3 consists of 16 residues. V gave up 3 bases and J gave up 2 bases; unmatched junction bases: 6.

This chain uses TRBV27 with TRBJ1-1; a weak D match, TRBD1 (5 bases). In germline, CDR1 is MNHEY, CDR2 SMNVEV (reference sequence). The CDR3 runs 14 residues. Trimming shortened V by 3 bases and J by 2 bases, and 10 bases separated the two germline ends. The CDR3 DNA is TGTGCCAGCAGTTTGGGGCTGTCAAACACTGAAGCTTTCTTT. This codes for CASSLGLSNTEAFF.

The J gene is TRBJ1-1, the V gene TRBV30, with D possibly matching TRBD1 (5 bases). Deletions cut 0 bases from V and 1 base from J, with 9 bases between. Germline CDR1 and CDR2: GTSNPN and SVGIG (reference sequence). The length of the CDR3 is 14 residues. This CDR3 reads CAWSVRTGNTEAFF. CDR3 in DNA: TGTGCCTGGAGTGTAAGAACAGGGAACACTGAAGCTTTCTTT.

This clone was picked up one time. This chain uses TRBV19 with TRBJ2-3; no definite D call. Germline-derived CDR1 and CDR2 are LNHDA and SQIVND (reference sequence). Trimming removed 7 bases at V and 0 bases at J, with 11 bases between. CDR3 length: 14 amino acids. The CDR3 here is CASKVAVSTDTQYF. In DNA form, the CDR3 reads TGTGCCAGTAAGGTGGCAGTAAGCACAGATACGCAGTATTTT.

The genes are TRBV12-5 and TRBJ2-1; D might be TRBD2 (5 bases). CDR1 LGHNT and CDR2 FRNRAP come from the germline V gene. Trimming pared 6 bases from V and 0 bases from J, leaving 12 bases between. This CDR3 contains 15 residues. The CDR3 reads CASGSLGSSYNEQFF. The DNA of the CDR3 is TGTGCTAGTGGGTCACTAGGCAGCTCCTACAATGAGCAGTTCTTC.

This chain connects TRBV6-1 to TRBJ1-6; a weak D match, TRBD1 (5 bases). V shed 7 bases and J shed 8 bases, with 12 bases lying between them. Per the germline V gene, CDR1 is MNHNS and CDR2 is SASEGT. The CDR3 extends over 13 amino acids. CDR3 DNA: TGTGCCAGCATCGACATGGGGGATTCACCCCTCCACTTT. As protein: CASIDMGDSPLHF.

This clone showed up just a few times. This chain connects TRBV10-3 to TRBJ2-7, with D hard to call. Trimming left V 4 bases short and J 6 bases short, with 13 bases between. CDR3 length: 13 residues. Germline-derived CDR1 and CDR2 are ENHRY and SYGVKD. The CDR3 is CAISVKTLTEQYF. CDR3 nucleotides: TGTGCCATCAGTGTAAAGACACTGACCGAGCAGTACTTC.

This chain connects TRBV6-6 to TRBJ2-3, with a tentative D call TRBD2 (5 bases). V was pared by 2 bases and J by 1 base, with 10 bases between. The CDR3 is made up of 15 amino acids. The germline gives CDR1 MNHNY, CDR2 SVGAGI (reference sequence). As DNA, the CDR3 is TGTGCCAGCAGTTACCTCCGGGGTGGCACAGATACGCAGTATTTT. As protein: CASSYLRGGTDTQYF.

The genes are TRBV9 and TRBJ1-3, with D perhaps matching TRBD1 (5 bases). CDR3 size: 15 residues. CDR1 and CDR2 from the germline V gene are SGDLS and YYNGEE. Trimming cost V 4 bases and J 4 bases, with 15 bases left between them. The CDR3 coding sequence is TGTGCCAGCAGCCCCCGGGGGGGTACCGGAAACACCATATATTTT. As protein: CASSPRGGTGNTIYF.

The V gene is TRBV9, the J gene TRBJ1-2; the D is unclear. The germline V gene encodes CDR1 SGDLS and CDR2 YYNGEE. With 0 bases removed from V and 11 bases from J, the gap between germline ends came to 14 bases. The CDR3 totals 13 residues. CDR3 nucleotide sequence: TGTGCCAGCAGCGTAGGGGGAGGCCTGCAGTACACCTTC. Its translation is CASSVGGGLQYTF.

This clone appeared once. The DNA of the CDR3 is TGCGCCAGCAGCTTGCGGGGGACCGGGACAGAAAGCCCCGGGGAGCTGTTTTTT. Its protein is CASSLRGTGTESPGELFF. J is TRBJ2-2 and V is TRBV5-1, with a possible D match to TRBD1 (7 bases). The CDR3 is 18 amino acids. Trimming took 1 base from V and 6 from J, leaving 22 bases between them. Germline loops: CDR1 SGHRS, CDR2 YFSETQ. The variable domain in full, with the rest retrieved from reference TRBV5-1 and TRBJ2-2, is KAGVTQTPRYLIKTRGQQVTLSCSPISGHRSVSWYQQTPGQGLQFLFEYFSETQRNKGNFPGRFSGRQFSNSRSEMNVSTLELGDSALYLCASSLRGTGTESPGELFFGEGSRLTVL.

The CDR3 DNA reads TGTGCCAGCAGGGACACAGGATACGAGCAGTACTTC. Its translation is CASRDTGYEQYF. J is TRBJ2-7 and V is TRBV28, with D possibly matching TRBD1 (5 bases). The CDR3 covers 12 residues. Trimming took 6 bases from V and 4 from J, leaving 10 bases between them. Germline V gives CDR1 MDHEN, CDR2 SYDVKM.

The rearrangement links TRBV18 to TRBJ1-1; 7 bases align to TRBD1. The length of the CDR3 is 12 residues. CDR1 and CDR2 (germline): KGHSH, LQKENI. Germline trimming cut 3 bases from V and 7 bases from J; bases unmatched to any gene: 2. The CDR3 DNA reads TGTGCCAGCTCACCCCGGGACAGTGAAGCTTTCTTT. This gives the protein CASSPRDSEAFF.

The V gene is TRBV11-3, the J gene TRBJ2-5; TRBD2 might be the D (5 bases). V lost 7 bases and J lost 3, with 9 bases in between. Germline values: CDR1 SGHNT, CDR2 YENEEA. The CDR3 extends over 12 amino acids. The CDR3 region is CASNRGKETQYF. CDR3 in DNA: TGTGCCAGCAATCGGGGAAAAGAGACCCAGTACTTC.

On this clone: This specimen includes other DNA sequences encoding the same CDR3. V and J are TRBV6-4 and TRBJ2-3, with TRBD2 matching over 7 bases. Germline CDR1 and CDR2: MRHNA and SNTAGT. The CDR3 runs 13 residues. V shed 5 bases, J shed 2 bases, and the junction held 1 base outside the gene matches. CDR3 region: CASSSGNTDTQYF. In DNA form, the CDR3 reads TGTGCCAGCAGTAGCGGGAACACAGATACGCAGTATTTT.

V is TRBV7-2 and J is TRBJ1-1, with a possible D match to TRBD1 (6 bases). CDR3 size: 14 residues. Looked up from germline, CDR1 is SGHTA and CDR2 is FQGNSA. V lost 1 base and J 5 bases, leaving 11 bases between the germline ends. CDR3 bases: TGTGCCAGCAGCTTAGTGGCCAGGGGAACTGAAGCTTTCTTT. Residues: CASSLVARGTEAFF. Looking up the rest from reference TRBV7-2 and TRBJ1-1 gives the full variable domain: GAGVSQSPSNKVTEKGKDVELRCDPISGHTALYWYRQSLGQGLEFLIYFQGNSAPDKSGLPSDRFSAERTGGSVSTLTIQRTQQEDSAVYLCASSLVARGTEAFFGQGTRLTVV.

V and J are TRBV18 and TRBJ2-7; D is uncertain. CDR3 length equals 19 residues. Per the germline V gene, CDR1 is KGHSH and CDR2 is LQKENI. Between the trimmed V and J ends, which lost 3 bases and 5 bases, there was a span of 29 bases. The CDR3 reads CASSPQQLLRSRSSNEQYF. The CDR3 nucleotides are TGTGCCAGCTCACCTCAACAGTTGCTTCGAAGTCGAAGTTCTAACGAGCAGTACTTC.

The CDR3 region is CAWSVPNSPLHF. The CDR3 DNA reads as TGTGCCTGGAGTGTCCCCAATTCACCCCTCCACTTT. V is TRBV30 and J is TRBJ1-6; D ambiguous. With 0 bases removed from V and 7 bases from J, the gap between germline ends came to 4 bases. The CDR3 is made up of 12 amino acids. CDR1 is GTSNPN and CDR2 is SVGIG in the germline V gene (reference sequence).

The chain employs TRBV7-2 and TRBJ1-1; no clear D gene. Between the trimmed V and J ends, which lost 3 bases and 1 base, there was a span of 9 bases. The length of the CDR3 is 14 residues. Germline V gene data show CDR1 as SGHTA and CDR2 as FQGNSA. The CDR3 DNA reads as TGTGCCAGCAGCTTGGTAAGGACGAACACTGAAGCTTTCTTT. It encodes CASSLVRTNTEAFF.

CDR3 region: CASSLATLWDTQYF. CDR3 nucleotide sequence: TGTGCCAGCAGTTTGGCCACCTTGTGGGATACGCAGTATTTT. The chain has TRBV28 and TRBJ2-3, with no clear D. Germline V CDR1 and CDR2: MDHEN, SYDVKM. V was trimmed by 3 bases and J by 6 bases, leaving 13 bases between them. The CDR3 is 14 amino acids. Supplemented by reference TRBV28 and TRBJ2-3, the full variable domain reads DVKVTQSSRYLVKRTGEKVFLECVQDMDHENMFWYRQDPGLGLRLIYFSYDVKMKEKGDIPEGYSVSREKKERFSLILESASTNQTSMYLCASSLATLWDTQYFGPGTRLTVL.

The chain's CDR3 is CASSDSTGGKNNEQFF. The CDR3 nucleotides read TGTGCCAGCAGTGACTCTACGGGAGGGAAGAACAATGAGCAGTTCTTC. The gene calls are TRBV6-4 and TRBJ2-1, with 8 bases aligning to TRBD2. The CDR3 runs to 16 residues. Trimming removed 0 bases from V and 5 bases from J; junction bases left unmatched: 6. Germline CDR1 reads MRHNA; CDR2 reads SNTAGT.

This clone was observed once. The chain recombines TRBV2 with TRBJ2-5; TRBD2 matches 9 bases. The V gene's germline CDR1 is SNHLY and CDR2 FYNNEI. J lost 5 bases, V lost 4 bases, and 5 bases had no gene match. This CDR3 is built from 14 residues. Written as DNA, the CDR3 is TGTGCCAGCAGTGGGGGCCTAGCGGGGGAGACCCAGTACTTC. It specifies CASSGGLAGETQYF.

This chain links TRBV11-2 with TRBJ2-5; 9 bases map to TRBD2. This CDR3 is 13 amino acids long. CDR1 is SGHAT, CDR2 FQNNGV, per germline. J gave up 6 bases and V 5 bases, and 4 bases lay outside the gene matches. The CDR3 sequence: CASSLGTSQTQYF. The CDR3 nucleotides read TGTGCCAGCAGCCTCGGGACTAGCCAGACCCAGTACTTC. Combining the CDR3 with reference TRBV11-2 and TRBJ2-5 gives the whole variable domain EAGVAQSPRYKIIEKRQSVAFWCNPISGHATLYWYQQILGQGPKLLIQFQNNGVVDDSQLPKDRFSAERLKGVDSTLKIQPAKLEDSAVYLCASSLGTSQTQYFGPGTRLLVL.

The chain joins TRBV7-9 to TRBJ2-7; D is ambiguous. The CDR3 is 13 residues long. Trimming shortened V by 3 bases and J by 1 base, and 7 bases separated the two germline ends. Germline CDR1 SEHNR, CDR2 FQNEAQ (reference sequence). In nucleotides, the CDR3 is TGTGCCAGCAGCTTCGGCTGGTCCTACGAGCAGTACTTC. Encoded protein: CASSFGWSYEQYF.

The CDR3 here is CASRLSRADTQYF. In DNA, the CDR3 is TGCGCCAGCAGGCTCTCGCGAGCAGATACGCAGTATTTT. V usage is TRBV5-1 and J usage is TRBJ2-3; no clear D gene. The CDR3 consists of 13 residues. The V end was cut by 5 bases, the J end by 4 bases, with 11 bases between. Germline CDR1 and CDR2: SGHRS and YFSETQ.